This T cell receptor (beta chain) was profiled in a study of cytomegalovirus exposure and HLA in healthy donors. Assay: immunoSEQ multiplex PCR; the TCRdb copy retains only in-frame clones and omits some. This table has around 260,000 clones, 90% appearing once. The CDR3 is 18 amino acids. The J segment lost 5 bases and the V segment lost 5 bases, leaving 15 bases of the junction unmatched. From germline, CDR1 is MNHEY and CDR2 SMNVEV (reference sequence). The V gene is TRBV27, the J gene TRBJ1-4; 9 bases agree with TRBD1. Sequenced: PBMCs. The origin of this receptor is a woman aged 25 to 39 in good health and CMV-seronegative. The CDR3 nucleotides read TGTGCCAGCAGTGACCGAAGGGACAGGGTAATTTCCAATGAAAAACTGTTTTTT. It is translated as CASSDRRDRVISNEKLFF. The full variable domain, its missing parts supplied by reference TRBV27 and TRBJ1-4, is EAQVTQNPRYLITVTGKKLTVTCSQNMNHEYMSWYRQDPGLGLRQIYYSMNVEVTDKGDVPEGYKVSRKEKRNFPLILESPSPNQTSLYFCASSDRRDRVISNEKLFFGSGTQLSVL.